This TCR beta chain was obtained from a study of blood T cell repertoires in COVID-19 (dated by TCRdb to between 2020 and 2021). Regarding the study in general: Samples from collaborators originated in the United States, Italy and Spain and spanned both the acute and convalescent phases of COVID-19. A de-identified subject ID, COVID-19 status, age in years and sex were almost always included in the sample metadata. Deeply sampled blood TCRbeta repertoires from subjects exposed to, actively infected with, or recovered from COVID-19 were included in the dataset. The samples were drawn from the first 160 participants of the ongoing ImmuneRACE study and from some 1,300 subjects provided by 6 global collaborators. The repertoires were released in a freely available public database meant as a resource for research on the immune response to SARS-CoV-2. Where available, HLA class I and class II types were taken from metadata supplied by the sample provider and were not determined by assay-based typing. The material from the prospective study consisted of cDNA or gDNA derived from T cells, B-cell-depleted T cells, or PBMCs. The research as a whole found: The quantity of clinical and demographic metadata differed by source and by participant and was supplied without curation.

For this clone: The specificity of this receptor is unknown. No much larger clonotype is one base removed from it; base qualities were not supplied.

Trimmed from V: 2 bases; trimmed from J: 8 bases; junction bases lacking a gene match: 5. Its CDR3 holds 14 amino acids, cysteine through phenylalanine. The entry retains the CDR3 DNA only, 42 bases that are in frame from base 1. The germline V gene yields SGHRS for CDR1 and YFSETQ for CDR2. TCRbeta CDR3 regions were amplified from genomic DNA using the immunoSEQ Assay, a bias-controlled multiplex PCR. Per the source publication's procedure: Nucleated cell counts per sample were estimated from amplification of reference gene primers within the assay. To quantify the absolute abundance of each unique TCRbeta CDR3 rearrangement, sequence reads were collapsed and filtered. Productive Simpson clonality was computed per sample as the square root of Simpson's diversity index over productive rearrangements. TCRdb's version of the immuneACCESS table is confined to in-frame rearrangements and falls short of the full clone set. An unresolved V gene accounts for under half of the shortfall where checked; the remainder is of unknown origin. V and J calls and clone size follow that table, whereas D and trimming were derived from the DNA. This sample has 150,000 or so clones in its table, and about 84% of those were observed once. The ten largest clones represent 5% to 6% of the sample.

Enrolling through a virtual design, the prospective study's participants ranged in age from roughly 18 to 95 years and lived across around 25 United States geographic areas. Cohort assignment in the prospective study relied on participant-reported clinical history from a screening survey and a study questionnaire. ImmuneRACE Cohort 3 recovered participants were defined by two consecutive negative NP/OP PCR tests, healthcare professional clearance, or symptom resolution. In the prospective study, whole blood, serum and a nasopharyngeal or oropharyngeal swab were collected from each participant by mobile phlebotomists. Prospective study participants could optionally give additional blood draws and questionnaires over an approximately two-month period. Before DNA extraction, prospective study blood samples were shipped either frozen or at room temperature.

The sequence derives from a man in his forties who had recovered from COVID-19. The chain was built from TRBV5-1 and TRBJ1-4; TRBD1 aligns with 8 central bases. The source material was PBMCs or T cells enriched from blood (not recorded which). The CDR3: CASSLTGGDEKLFF. The DNA reads as follows: TGCGCCAGCAGCTTAACAGGGGGGGACGAAAAACTGTTTTTT.